The clone carrying this T cell receptor beta chain was observed a handful of times. Its antigen is currently unknown. Looked up from germline, CDR1 is SNHLY and CDR2 is FYNNEI. The CDR3 totals 15 residues. These data come from a study of blood T cells in healthy people across ages. Study conclusions and caveats: Whereas aged donors had fewer naive CD4+ cells, long-lived donors had more of them and higher diversity.

Sample-barcoded 5' priming and a J-beta primer mix drove a second PCR of about 7 to 12 cycles. TCRdb reprocessed the 5' RACE reads via MiXCR and lists one record per CDR3 protein. The table includes a few hundred thousand distinct CDR3 sequences, roughly 26% detected once. The donors, aged roughly 6 to 90, were healthy Caucasians from Russia. Sequencing input: blood. This chain uses TRBV2 with TRBJ2-5; 13 nucleotides align to TRBD2. The assigned J gene may be wrong: the sequence end matches TRBJ2-1 better. This TCR came from an older woman in good health. The CDR3, as DNA: TGTGCCAGCAGCGGGACTAGCGGGATGGACAATGAGCAGTTCTTC. Amino acids: CASSGTSGMDNEQFF.